This TCR beta chain was sequenced in a study of long-term antiretroviral therapy in people with HIV. Study conclusions and caveats: Pre-ART-expanded clones dominated the repertoire at all time points. Data on ART adherence, viral resistance or therapy changes were unavailable.

The CDR3 sequence is 17 residues long. The trim removed 6 bases at V and 4 bases at J, leaving 15 bases unmatched. CDR1 SEHNR and CDR2 FQNEAQ come from the germline V gene (reference sequence). Sequencing relied on immunoSEQ assay v3.0, run at survey level. Assay: immunoSEQ multiplex PCR; the TCRdb copy retains only in-frame clones and omits some. The table shows roughly 28,000 clones, with roughly 90% occurring only once. On this clone itself: Its antigen remains unknown.

This clonotype was sampled from a middle-aged woman with HIV. The chain combines TRBV7-9 with TRBJ1-1, with 9 bases fitting TRBD1. Sequencing used unsorted PBMCs, obtained around 5 years after starting antiretroviral therapy. Here the CDR3 reads CASSPRGTGTGSTEAFF. CDR3 sequence (DNA): TGTGCCAGCAGTCCGCGGGGGACCGGGACAGGGAGCACTGAAGCTTTCTTT.